The rows below give T cell receptor beta chains drawn from one sample of a study of early stage breast cancer tumors. Using immunoSEQ multiplex PCR, the repertoire was profiled, and TCRdb retains in-frame clones only, with some absent. Here the sample spans around 28,000 clones, 70% to 75% being singletons. Sequencing was carried out using breast tumor tissue. These receptors originate from a person younger than 45 with breast cancer. Each CDR3 is given with its conserved first and last residue. A D gene is named only where the DNA matches it firmly. Not all rows give a size; the values are once, few, many and, for expanded clones, a class.

cdr3_aa cdr3_nt clone_size j_call v_call d_call
CASSWEGTGSYEQYF TGTGCCAGCAGTTGGGAAGGGACAGGCTCCTACGAGCAGTACTTC . TRBJ2-7 TRBV6-5 TRBD1
CASSPPTVSSGNTIYF TGTGCCAGCAGCCCACCGACGGTGAGCTCTGGAAACACCATATATTTT once TRBJ1-3 TRBV5-5 .
CASRAGLGQGLGTQYF TGTGCCAGCAGAGCAGGGTTGGGACAGGGGTTAGGTACGCAGTATTTT . TRBJ2-3 TRBV19 TRBD1
CASLDRADYGYTF TGTGCCAGCCTGGACAGGGCCGACTATGGCTACACCTTC few TRBJ1-2 TRBV28 TRBD1
CASSPPGSGGLFF TGTGCCAGCTCACCACCAGGGAGCGGGGGGCTGTTTTTT . TRBJ2-2 TRBV18 TRBD2
CASSFMTGRSTDTQYF TGTGCCAGCAGCTTTATGACAGGCCGAAGCACAGATACGCAGTATTTT . TRBJ2-3 TRBV11-2 .
CASRTGLVYGYTF TGTGCCAGCAGGACAGGGCTGGTCTATGGCTACACCTTC . TRBJ1-2 TRBV6-5 TRBD1
CASSVQGGRGGYTF TGTGCCAGCAGCGTACAGGGAGGACGGGGCGGCTACACCTTC . TRBJ1-2 TRBV7-3 .
CASSETGDEQYF TGTGCCAGCAGCGAAACAGGGGACGAGCAGTACTTC . TRBJ2-7 TRBV7-9 TRBD1
CASSVQPEANTEAFF TGTGCCAGCAGTGTACAGCCCGAGGCGAACACTGAAGCTTTCTTT . TRBJ1-1 TRBV6-1 .
CASSEGSGSSYEQYF TGTGCCAGCAGTGAAGGAAGCGGGAGCTCCTACGAGCAGTACTTC . TRBJ2-7 TRBV6-1 TRBD2
CSATDFSTQYF TGCAGTGCTACCGACTTTTCAACGCAGTATTTT . TRBJ2-3 TRBV20-1 .
CSALLAGGGSDTQYF TGCAGCGCCCTACTAGCGGGGGGAGGGTCAGATACGCAGTATTTT . TRBJ2-3 TRBV29-1 TRBD2
CASSLATSTDTQYF TGTGCCAGCAGCTTGGCCACTAGCACAGATACGCAGTATTTT . TRBJ2-3 TRBV5-6 .
CASSKTRTGSKEVGTEAFF TGTGCCAGTAGTAAAACCAGGACAGGGTCGAAGGAGGTAGGCACTGAAGCTTTCTTT . TRBJ1-1 TRBV19 TRBD1
CASSQPTPGDRGNQPQHF TGCGCCAGCAGTCAACCGACCCCCGGCGACAGGGGCAATCAGCCCCAGCATTTT . TRBJ1-5 TRBV23-1 TRBD1
CASSSIPHRGTQYF TGTGCCAGCAGCTCCATACCTCACAGGGGTACGCAGTATTTT . TRBJ2-3 TRBV7-3 TRBD1
CASSQAQVYNEQFF TGTGCCAGCAGCCAAGCACAGGTCTACAATGAGCAGTTCTTC . TRBJ2-1 TRBV4-2 .
CASSLGTGVQPQHF TGTGCCAGCAGCTTAGGGACAGGGGTGCAGCCCCAGCATTTT few TRBJ1-5 TRBV7-2 TRBD1
CASSLTAGNQPQHF TGTGCCAGTAGTTTGACAGCCGGCAATCAGCCCCAGCATTTT few TRBJ1-5 TRBV19 .
CASSDDSPSTDTQYF TGTGCCAGCAGTGATGACAGTCCTAGCACAGATACGCAGTATTTT . TRBJ2-3 TRBV6-1 .
CATHNVPDYGYTF TGTGCCACACACAACGTCCCGGACTATGGCTACACCTTC once TRBJ1-2 TRBV6-4 .
CASSAQSNTIYF TGTGCCAGCAGCGCACAGAGTAACACCATATATTTT . TRBJ1-3 TRBV6-1 .
CASGRQGTEAFF TGTGCCAGCGGTAGACAGGGCACTGAAGCTTTCTTT . TRBJ1-1 TRBV6-1 TRBD1
CASSLAGDTLNYGYTF TGTGCCAGCAGCTTAGCGGGGGACACTCTTAACTATGGCTACACCTTC . TRBJ1-2 TRBV7-8 .
CASSVSGPTKYYNEQFF TGCGCCAGCAGCGTTAGCGGGCCCACCAAATATTACAATGAGCAGTTCTTC . TRBJ2-1 TRBV5-1 TRBD2
CASSFTGGEYNEQFF TGTGCCAGCAGCTTTACAGGGGGAGAGTACAATGAGCAGTTCTTC . TRBJ2-1 TRBV7-6 TRBD1
CASSLKTAPDTQYF TGTGCCAGCAGCTTGAAAACAGCGCCGGATACGCAGTATTTT . TRBJ2-3 TRBV5-5 .
CATSRLGTDLNTEAFF TGTGCCACCAGCAGATTGGGGACTGACCTGAACACTGAAGCTTTCTTT . TRBJ1-1 TRBV15 .
CASTPVPEGGYTF TGTGCCAGTACCCCCGTCCCGGAGGGTGGCTACACCTTC . TRBJ1-2 TRBV19 .
CASSRTGSSYEQYF TGCGCCAGCAGCCGGACAGGGAGCTCCTACGAGCAGTACTTC . TRBJ2-7 TRBV5-1 TRBD1
CASSWWQNTGELFF TGTGCCAGCAGTTGGTGGCAGAACACCGGGGAGCTGTTTTTT . TRBJ2-2 TRBV6-6 .
CASSLRQGGRSGANVLTF TGTGCCAGCAGCTTAAGGCAGGGAGGAAGGTCTGGGGCCAACGTCCTGACTTTC . TRBJ2-6 TRBV13 .
CASSPPGLAGNEQFF TGTGCCAGCAGCCCACCGGGACTAGCCGGCAATGAGCAGTTCTTC medium-sized TRBJ2-1 TRBV4-2 TRBD2
CASVGLAGAQDTQYF TGTGCCTCAGTAGGCCTAGCGGGAGCCCAAGATACGCAGTATTTT . TRBJ2-3 TRBV19 TRBD2
CASSLSQAGNTEAFF TGTGCCAGCAGTTTATCCCAGGCTGGGAACACTGAAGCTTTCTTT . TRBJ1-1 TRBV27 .
CASSPGTHQETQYF TGTGCCAGCTCCCCCGGGACGCACCAAGAGACCCAGTACTTC . TRBJ2-5 TRBV18 .
CASSLGTGGLDGYTF TGTGCCAGCAGCCTTGGGACAGGGGGACTTGATGGCTACACCTTC . TRBJ1-2 TRBV14 TRBD1
CASSVAGEQYF TGCGCCAGCAGCGTAGCGGGAGAGCAGTATTTT once TRBJ2-3 TRBV4-1 TRBD2
CASSPQREETQYF TGTGCCAGCTCACCACAGCGGGAAGAGACCCAGTACTTC . TRBJ2-5 TRBV18 .
CASNIGGYLNEKLFF TGTGCCAGTAACATAGGGGGATACCTAAATGAAAAACTGTTTTTT . TRBJ1-4 TRBV19 .
CASSLGQVYNTIYF TGTGCCAGCAGCTTGGGACAGGTTTACAACACCATATATTTT . TRBJ1-3 TRBV7-9 TRBD1
CATAPGQGSHNEQFF TGCGCCACCGCGCCCGGACAGGGGTCTCACAATGAGCAGTTCTTC . TRBJ2-1 TRBV5-1 TRBD1
CATSRGERGYGYTF TGTGCCACCAGCAGAGGGGAGAGGGGCTATGGCTACACCTTC . TRBJ1-2 TRBV15 .
CASSISVQGADTQYF TGTGCCAGTAGTATTTCCGTTCAGGGGGCAGATACGCAGTATTTT . TRBJ2-3 TRBV19 TRBD1
CASSPTEWEGVESPLHF TGTGCCAGCAGCCCGACTGAATGGGAGGGTGTAGAATCACCCCTCCACTTT . TRBJ1-6 TRBV7-9 .
CASGTRRTEAFF TGTGCCAGCGGAACCAGGCGAACTGAAGCTTTCTTT . TRBJ1-1 TRBV6-1 .
CASSLRVGGRNSYNEQFF TGCGCCAGCAGCTTAAGGGTCGGTGGGAGGAACTCCTACAATGAGCAGTTCTTC . TRBJ2-1 TRBV5-1 .
CASSLDGFAQETQYF TGTGCCAGCAGCTTAGATGGGTTTGCACAAGAGACCCAGTACTTC . TRBJ2-5 TRBV7-9 .
CASSYEMGQGARSEKLFF TGTGCCAGCAGCTATGAAATGGGACAGGGGGCGCGTAGTGAAAAACTGTTTTTT . TRBJ1-4 TRBV11-2 TRBD1
CASSPLNYGNEQFF TGTGCCAGTAGTCCCTTAAACTACGGAAATGAGCAGTTCTTC . TRBJ2-1 TRBV19 .
CASSQVNLVAGGETQYF TGCGCCAGCAGCCAGGTTAACTTAGTAGCGGGAGGTGAGACCCAGTACTTC . TRBJ2-5 TRBV4-1 TRBD2
CASSGERVQPQHF TGTGCCAGCAGTGGGGAACGAGTACAGCCCCAGCATTTT . TRBJ1-5 TRBV6-1 .
CATSREHLNEQFF TGTGCCACCAGCAGAGAGCATCTCAATGAGCAGTTCTTC . TRBJ2-1 TRBV15 .
CASSEALRRSGANVLTF TGTGCCAGCAGTGAAGCGCTTCGGCGCTCTGGGGCCAACGTCCTGACTTTC . TRBJ2-6 TRBV6-1 .
CASSLEQGADTQYF TGTGCCAGCAGCTTGGAACAGGGCGCAGATACGCAGTATTTT . TRBJ2-3 TRBV5-4 .
CASESGDRGFRNEQFF TGTGCCAGCGAAAGCGGGGACAGGGGGTTCCGCAATGAGCAGTTCTTC . TRBJ2-1 TRBV27 TRBD1
CASSVQGAYTEAFF TGCGCCAGCAGCGTACAGGGGGCTTACACTGAAGCTTTCTTT few TRBJ1-1 TRBV5-1 TRBD1
CASRPNRASADTQYF TGTGCCAGCAGACCCAATCGGGCGTCGGCAGATACGCAGTATTTT few TRBJ2-3 TRBV7-8 .